This passage covers 2 T cell receptor beta chains from one sample sequenced in a study of T cell responses to AZD1222 COVID-19 vaccine. Generated by immunoSEQ multiplex PCR, the TCRdb table keeps only in-frame clones and is missing some. This sample has roughly 190,000 clones; 92% occur once, and the top ten carry roughly 1.4%. The sample was peripheral blood, taken on day 0 of AZD1222 vaccination. The receptors originated from an adult in good health.

The chain links TRBV10-3 to TRBJ1-5; D ambiguous. This CDR3 is 14 amino acids long. Germline V gene lookup returns CDR1 ENHRY and CDR2 SYGVKD. V dropped 2 bases and J dropped 6 bases, with 11 bases sitting between them. CDR3 sequence reads: CAISEAGRPQPQHF. CDR3 DNA sequence: TGTGCCATCAGTGAGGCGGGCAGGCCTCAGCCCCAGCATTTT.

The chain combines TRBV6-4 with TRBJ1-1; D gene ambiguous. Germline-derived CDR1 and CDR2 are MRHNA and SNTAGT. V lost 0 bases to trimming and J lost 5 bases, with 10 bases between them. The CDR3 loop spans 14 amino acids. CDR3 sequence (DNA): TGTGCCAGCAGTGACTCGGGCAGAATAACTGAAGCTTTCTTT. Its protein product is CASSDSGRITEAFF.